This T cell receptor (beta chain) was identified during a study of cytomegalovirus exposure and HLA in healthy donors. Overall study: Earlier, 180 million or so T cells were analyzed, and some 120 million unique TCR beta sequences were found among them.

Trimming at V came to 4 bases and at J to 1 base, leaving 14 bases not matched to a gene. The CDR3 spans 17 residues. Per the germline V gene, CDR1 is SGHKS and CDR2 is YYEKEE (reference sequence). PCR amplification relied on 60 Vbeta primers (plus 13 Jbeta primers). Produced via immunoSEQ multiplex PCR; TCRdb's table is partial and in-frame only. Of about 150,000 clones detected, approximately 79% appear once; the ten largest clones hold about 1.7%. The rearrangement uses TRBV5-5 and TRBJ2-7; 7 bases are a match to TRBD1. The receptor's source is a woman between 25 and 40 years old in good health and CMV-seronegative. The sequenced material came from PBMCs. The CDR3, as DNA: TGTGCCAGCAGCCCCCCAACCTCGACAGGGCTGTCCTACGAGCAGTACTTC. Translation gives CASSPPTSTGLSYEQYF.